Listed below are T cell receptor beta chains from one sample, sequenced in a study of graft-versus-host responses after intestinal transplantation. Using immunoSEQ multiplex PCR, the repertoire was profiled, and TCRdb retains in-frame clones only, with some absent. The sample comprises 50,000 to 75,000 clones, almost 95% of which are singletons, and 0.38% rests with the top ten. These receptors have no identified antigens. The starting material was unstimulated CD4+ T cells sorted from spleen or lymph node cells, obtained before transplant. Source of these receptors: a human donor who was the organ donor for an intestinal transplant. Both conserved end residues are trimmed from each CDR3. A D gene is named only where the DNA matches it firmly.

CDR3aa: ASIAQGWTEAF
v_gene: TRBV19
j_gene: TRBJ1-1
d_gene: .

CDR3aa: ASSQTGTGYGNTIY
v_gene: TRBV18
j_gene: TRBJ1-3
d_gene: TRBD1

CDR3aa: ASSYVGGLREKLF
v_gene: TRBV6-5
j_gene: TRBJ1-4
d_gene: .

CDR3aa: ASSLSPSRETQY
v_gene: TRBV5-1
j_gene: TRBJ2-5
d_gene: .

CDR3aa: ASSRGGIGNQPQH
v_gene: TRBV4-2
j_gene: TRBJ1-5
d_gene: .

CDR3aa: ASRRGAEAF
v_gene: TRBV7-2
j_gene: TRBJ1-1
d_gene: .

CDR3aa: ASSQDKLTSWYEQF
v_gene: TRBV4-1
j_gene: TRBJ2-1
d_gene: .

CDR3aa: ASSLFIPPPTSGANVLT
v_gene: TRBV4-3
j_gene: TRBJ2-6
d_gene: .

CDR3aa: ASSLEGGYT
v_gene: TRBV5-1
j_gene: TRBJ1-2
d_gene: .

CDR3aa: ASSLTAGTISSLEQY
v_gene: TRBV11-2
j_gene: .
d_gene: .

CDR3aa: ASSYFGRMNTEAF
v_gene: TRBV6-6
j_gene: TRBJ1-1
d_gene: .

CDR3aa: ASSRPGGGGYT
v_gene: TRBV5-5
j_gene: TRBJ1-2
d_gene: TRBD1

CDR3aa: ASSALAGGIYEQY
v_gene: TRBV6-5
j_gene: TRBJ2-7
d_gene: TRBD2

CDR3aa: ASSPRVGTGNEAF
v_gene: TRBV4-3
j_gene: TRBJ1-1
d_gene: TRBD1

CDR3aa: ASSLGRTTTEAF
v_gene: TRBV5-1
j_gene: TRBJ1-1
d_gene: .

CDR3aa: SVRAQGGDTQY
v_gene: TRBV29-1
j_gene: TRBJ2-3
d_gene: .

CDR3aa: ASSLAGGGGNEQF
v_gene: TRBV7-8
j_gene: TRBJ2-1
d_gene: .